This T cell receptor beta chain was identified in a study of blood T cell repertoires in COVID-19. Overall study context: The samples span acute and convalescent COVID-19 from the United States, Italy and Spain. PBMCs, B-cell-depleted T cells, or T cells were the source of the cDNA or gDNA that made up the material.

The V gene lost 2 bases and the J gene lost 0 bases, with 13 bases spanning the gap. CDR1 is KGHSH, CDR2 LQKENI, per germline. CDR3 length equals 16 residues. Per the original methods: How many nucleated cells were present was estimated from reference gene primer amplification. Measured with immunoSEQ multiplex PCR; TCRdb has only the in-frame clones, and not every one. V, J and clone size reflect that table, while D and trimming were determined from the DNA. The sample has a few hundred thousand clones; roughly 82% are singletons. The receptor was derived from a human donor in a cohort sampled during active COVID-19. The V and J genes are TRBV18 and TRBJ1-1, with D possibly matching TRBD1 (5 bases). Sequencing input: peripheral blood. The CDR3 reads CASSPSKSGMNTEAFF. The CDR3 DNA reads as TGTGCCAGCTCACCATCAAAATCAGGGATGAACACTGAAGCTTTCTTT.